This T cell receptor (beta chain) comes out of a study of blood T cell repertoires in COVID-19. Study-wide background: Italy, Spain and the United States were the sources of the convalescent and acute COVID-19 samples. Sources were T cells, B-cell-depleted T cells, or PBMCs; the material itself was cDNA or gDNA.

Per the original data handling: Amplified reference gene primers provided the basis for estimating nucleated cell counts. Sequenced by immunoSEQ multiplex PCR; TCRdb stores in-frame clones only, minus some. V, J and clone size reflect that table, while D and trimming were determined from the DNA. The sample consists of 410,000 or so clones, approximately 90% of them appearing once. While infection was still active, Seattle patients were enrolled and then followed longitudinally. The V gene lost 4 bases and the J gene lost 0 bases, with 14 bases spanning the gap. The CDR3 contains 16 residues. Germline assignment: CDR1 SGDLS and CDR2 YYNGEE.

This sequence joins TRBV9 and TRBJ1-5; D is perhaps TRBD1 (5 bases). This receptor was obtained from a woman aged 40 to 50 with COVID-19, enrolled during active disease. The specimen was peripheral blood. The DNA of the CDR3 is TGTGCCAGCAGCCTGGGGGGACCGAATAGCAATCAGCCCCAGCATTTT. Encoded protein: CASSLGGPNSNQPQHF.